This paragraph covers one T cell receptor (beta chain) sequence. Its antigen is unidentified. In TCRdb, the 5' RACE reads were re-called with MiXCR into one record per CDR3 protein. The sample has tens of thousands of distinct CDR3 sequences, about 28% seen once. Looked up from germline, CDR1 is SGHRS and CDR2 is YFSETQ. The CDR3 has 16 residues. V lost 4 bases, J lost 5 bases, and 13 bases stayed unmatched. Study results and caveats: The larger cohort examined one V-J beta rearrangement, not whole repertoires. In terms of TCR gene usage, tumor memory CD4+ T cells clustered together with blood and lymph node memory CD4+ cells, as well as with lymph node naive CD4+ cells.

The source of this sequence is a female donor with breast cancer. The gene calls are TRBV5-1 and TRBJ1-1; 8 nucleotides match TRBD1. The sample comprised naive CD4+ T cells sorted from blood. This sample's subset: naive CD4+ T cells, CD4+CD45RA+CD25-. DNA of the CDR3: TGCGCCAGCAGCCCCAGACCAGGGGGCGGTGAGACTGAAGCTTTCTTT. Protein: CASSPRPGGGETEAFF.